These 9 T cell receptor beta chains were sequenced from one sample in a study of T-cell memory formation after mild COVID-19. Each CDR3 protein is one row after TCRdb ran MiXCR on the 5' RACE reads. The sample has about 470,000 distinct CDR3 sequences, 20% to 25% seen once; the top ten hold approximately 12%. Sequenced sample: PBMCs or a T cell subset sorted from them (not recorded which). These receptors all stem from an adult woman who had mild COVID-19 (a few samples of this study predate the infection). Cell type and time point are not known.

In its sample, this clonotype was seen a few times. The chain carries TRBV6-5 and TRBJ1-1; no definite D call. Germline loops: CDR1 MNHEY, CDR2 SVGAGI. The CDR3 runs to 15 residues. V was clipped by 2 bases and J by 1 base, with 11 bases between them. CDR3 bases: TGTGCCAGCAGTTACCCCACAGAAAAGAACACTGAAGCTTTCTTT. This gives the protein CASSYPTEKNTEAFF.

The chain is built from TRBV18 and TRBJ1-1; 7 positions agree with TRBD1. V lost 3 bases to trimming and J lost 2 bases; unmatched junction nucleotides: 6. Germline-derived CDR1 and CDR2 are KGHSH and LQKENI. The CDR3 totals 15 residues. Here the CDR3 reads CASSPTGNTNTEAFF. Written as DNA, the CDR3 is TGTGCCAGCTCACCGACAGGGAATACTAACACTGAAGCTTTCTTT.

This clonotype was counted at least ten times. The chain is built from TRBV7-6 and TRBJ2-7, with D uncertain. Trimming cost V 1 base and J 5 bases, with 12 bases left between them. CDR3 length equals 14 residues. Germline values: CDR1 SGHVS, CDR2 FNYEAQ. The CDR3 DNA sequence: TGTGCCAGCAGCTTAGTTTTGGGCCGCGACGAGCAGTACTTC. This encodes CASSLVLGRDEQYF.

This clonotype was recorded a few times. The V and J genes are TRBV5-1 and TRBJ2-7; 7 positions agree with TRBD1. Trimming cost V 6 bases and J 0 bases; bases outside gene matches: 3. This CDR3 region has 13 residues. From germline, CDR1 is SGHRS and CDR2 YFSETQ. The CDR3 coding sequence is TGCGCCAGCACACGGGACAGCTCCTACGAGCAGTACTTC. This encodes CASTRDSSYEQYF.

This clonotype was seen only a few times. The chain is built from TRBV24-1 and TRBJ2-5; 8 bases map to TRBD2. J lost 2 bases, V lost 3 bases, and 4 bases had no gene match. The CDR3 sequence is 15 residues long. Germline-derived CDR1 and CDR2 are KGHDR and SFDVKD. This CDR3 reads CATSDIGTRQETQYF. DNA for the CDR3: TGTGCCACCAGTGATATAGGGACTAGACAAGAGACCCAGTACTTC.

J is TRBJ2-7 and V is TRBV14, with no clear D. With 1 base removed from V and 3 bases from J, the gap between germline ends came to 10 bases. Germline lookup yields CDR1 SGHDN and CDR2 FVKESK. This CDR3 has 14 residues. The CDR3 coding sequence is TGTGCCAGCAGCCAAGTGGATGGGGACTACGAGCAGTACTTC. Translation: CASSQVDGDYEQYF.

This clonotype was observed a handful of times. This chain links TRBV6-1 with TRBJ2-7; 7 nucleotides line up with TRBD1. The germline gives CDR1 MNHNS, CDR2 SASEGT. After removal of 4 bases from V and 3 bases from J, the junction contained 6 bases not matched to a gene. This CDR3 is built from 14 residues. CDR3 protein: CASSVDRAFYEQYF. CDR3 DNA sequence: TGTGCCAGCAGTGTAGACAGGGCGTTCTACGAGCAGTACTTC.

This clonotype was counted between two and nine times. The chain is built from TRBV12-3 or TRBV12-4 and TRBJ2-7; 12 bases are a match to TRBD2. The CDR3 is 14 residues long. The V gene end was trimmed by 6 bases and the J gene end by 7 bases; junction bases not matched to a gene: 7. DNA of the CDR3: TGTGCCAGCAGCTCTAGCGGGAGGGCGGGGGAGCAGTACTTC. Translation gives CASSSSGRAGEQYF.

This clonotype was found many times. This rearrangement joins TRBV20-1 to TRBJ2-7; D assignment may be TRBD1 or TRBD2 (5 bases each). Trimming shortened V by 4 bases and J by 4 bases, and 20 bases separated the two germline ends. Germline loops: CDR1 DFQATT, CDR2 SNEGSKA (reference sequence). The CDR3 loop spans 15 amino acids. The CDR3 coding sequence is TGCAGTGCTACTCGGGGCGTGAGCGAGACTTACGAGCAGTACTTC. It is translated as CSATRGVSETYEQYF.